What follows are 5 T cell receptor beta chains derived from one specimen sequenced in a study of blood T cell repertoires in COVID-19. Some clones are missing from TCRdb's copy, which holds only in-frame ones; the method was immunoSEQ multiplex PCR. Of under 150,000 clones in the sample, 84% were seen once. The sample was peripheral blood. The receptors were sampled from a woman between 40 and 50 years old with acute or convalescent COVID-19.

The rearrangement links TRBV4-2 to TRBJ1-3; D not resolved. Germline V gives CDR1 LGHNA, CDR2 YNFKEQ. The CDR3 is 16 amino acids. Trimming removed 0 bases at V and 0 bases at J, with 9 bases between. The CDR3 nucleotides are TGTGCCAGCAGCCAAGATGCTAGTAACTCTGGAAACACCATATATTTT. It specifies CASSQDASNSGNTIYF.

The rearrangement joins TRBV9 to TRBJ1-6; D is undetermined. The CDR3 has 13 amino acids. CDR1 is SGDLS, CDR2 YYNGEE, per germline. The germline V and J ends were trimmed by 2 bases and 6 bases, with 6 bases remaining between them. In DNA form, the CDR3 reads TGTGCCAGCAGCGTTCGGTTTAATTCACCCCTCCACTTT. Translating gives CASSVRFNSPLHF.

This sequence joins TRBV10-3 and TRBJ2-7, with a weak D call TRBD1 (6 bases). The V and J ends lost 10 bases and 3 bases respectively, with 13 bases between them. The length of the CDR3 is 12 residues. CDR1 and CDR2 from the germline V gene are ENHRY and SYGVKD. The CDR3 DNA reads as TGTGCCACTCAGGACAGAAACTACGAGCAGTACTTC. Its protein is CATQDRNYEQYF.

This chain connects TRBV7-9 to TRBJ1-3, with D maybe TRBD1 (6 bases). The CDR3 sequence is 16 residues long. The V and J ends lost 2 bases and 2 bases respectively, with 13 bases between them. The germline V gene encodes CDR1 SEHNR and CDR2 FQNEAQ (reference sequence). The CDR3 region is CASSLTTGFPGNTIYF. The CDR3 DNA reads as TGTGCCAGCAGCTTAACAACAGGGTTCCCTGGAAACACCATATATTTT. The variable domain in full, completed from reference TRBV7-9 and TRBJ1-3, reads DTGVSQNPRHKITKRGQNVTFRCDPISEHNRLYWYRQTLGQGPEFLTYFQNEAQLEKSRLLSDRFSAERPKGSFSTLEIQRTEQGDSAMYLCASSLTTGFPGNTIYFGEGSWLTVV.

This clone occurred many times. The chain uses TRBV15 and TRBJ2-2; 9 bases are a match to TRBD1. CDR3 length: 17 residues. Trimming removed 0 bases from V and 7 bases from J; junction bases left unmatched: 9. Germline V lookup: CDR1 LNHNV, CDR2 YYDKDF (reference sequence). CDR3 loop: CATSRDTWTGAGGELFF. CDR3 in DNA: TGTGCCACCAGCAGAGATACGTGGACAGGGGCAGGCGGGGAGCTGTTTTTT.